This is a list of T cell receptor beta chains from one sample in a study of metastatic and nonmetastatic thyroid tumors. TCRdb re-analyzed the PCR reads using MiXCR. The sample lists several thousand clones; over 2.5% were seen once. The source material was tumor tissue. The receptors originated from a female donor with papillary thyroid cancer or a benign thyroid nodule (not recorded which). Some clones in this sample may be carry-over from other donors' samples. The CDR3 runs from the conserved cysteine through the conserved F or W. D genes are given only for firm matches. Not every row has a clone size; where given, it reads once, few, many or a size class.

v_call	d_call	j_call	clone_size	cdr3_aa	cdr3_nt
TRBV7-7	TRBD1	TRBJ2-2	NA	CVSRQGNTGELFF	TGTGTCAGCCGACAGGGGAACACCGGGGAACTGTTTTTT
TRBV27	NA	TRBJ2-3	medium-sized	CASSPMAGDTSTDTQYF	TGTGCCAGCAGTCCTATGGCAGGTGACACTAGCACAGATACGCAGTATTTT
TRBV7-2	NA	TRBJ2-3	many	CATGSRGQTDTQYF	TGTGCCACCGGAAGCCGGGGCCAGACAGATACGCAGTATTTT
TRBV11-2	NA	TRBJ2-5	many	CASSFLQETQYF	TGTGCCAGCAGCTTTCTCCAAGAGACCCAGTACTTC
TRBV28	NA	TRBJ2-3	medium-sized	CASSLRAGTDTQYF	TGTGCCAGCAGTTTAAGGGCGGGCACAGATACGCAGTATTTT
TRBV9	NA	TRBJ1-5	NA	CASSVASGHPQHF	TGTGCCAGCAGCGTAGCTAGCGGGCATCCCCAGCACTTT
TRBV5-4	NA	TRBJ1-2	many	CASSSHKGNYGYTF	TGTGCCAGCAGCTCCCACAAAGGGAACTATGGCTACACCTTC
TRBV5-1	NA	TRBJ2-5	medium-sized	CASSLTQYF	TGCGCCAGCAGCTTGACCCAGTACTTC
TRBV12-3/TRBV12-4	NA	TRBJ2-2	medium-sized	CASSPRTPGTGELFF	TGTGCCAGCAGCCCTAGGACACCGGGGACCGGGGAGCTGTTTTTT
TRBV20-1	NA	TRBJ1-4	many	CSARTQGFNEKLFF	TGCAGTGCTCGGACTCAGGGGTTTAATGAAAAACTGTTTTTT
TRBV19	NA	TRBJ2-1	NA	CASSIERGGYNEQFF	TGTGCCAGTAGTATAGAGAGGGGGGGGTACAATGAGCAGTTCTTC
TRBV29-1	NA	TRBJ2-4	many	CSASSSTSKNIQYF	TGCAGCGCTTCCTCCTCCACAAGCAAAAACATTCAGTACTTC
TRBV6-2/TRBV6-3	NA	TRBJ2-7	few	CASSYSTRGEGALTLSYEQYF	TGTGCCAGCAGTTACTCGACGCGGGGGGAGGGGGCCCTTACTCTCTCCTACGAGCAGTACTTC
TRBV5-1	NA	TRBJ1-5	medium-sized	CASSLYPRDTTNQPQHF	TGCGCCAGCAGCTTGTACCCCCGGGACACTACCAATCAGCCCCAGCATTTT
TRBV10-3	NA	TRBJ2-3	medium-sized	CAISELGATSTDTQYF	TGTGCCATCAGTGAACTAGGGGCTACCAGCACAGATACGCAGTATTTT
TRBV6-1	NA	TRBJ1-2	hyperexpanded	CASKEGFNYGYTF	TGTGCCAGCAAGGAGGGGTTTAACTATGGCTACACCTTC
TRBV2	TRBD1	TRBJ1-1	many	CASIRGGQRNTEAFF	TGTGCCAGCATCAGGGGGGGACAGAGGAACACTGAAGCTTTCTTT
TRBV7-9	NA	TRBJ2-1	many	CASSSGQRGEQFF	TGTGCCAGCAGCTCAGGACAGCGAGGGGAGCAGTTCTTC
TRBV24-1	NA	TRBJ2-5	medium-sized	CATSDLGAGGETQYF	TGTGCCACCAGTGATTTAGGCGCAGGCGGGGAGACCCAGTACTTC
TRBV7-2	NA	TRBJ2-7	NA	CASSLAGGSYEQYF	TGTGCCAGCAGCTTAGCGGGGGGCTCCTACGAGCAGTACTTC
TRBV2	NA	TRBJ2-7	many	CASNELDTYEQYF	TGTGCCAGCAACGAACTAGATACCTACGAGCAGTACTTC
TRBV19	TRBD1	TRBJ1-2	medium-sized	CASTPSGTGDYGYTF	TGTGCCAGTACCCCAAGCGGGACAGGGGACTATGGCTACACCTTC
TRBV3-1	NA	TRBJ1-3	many	CASSRGASGNTIYF	TGTGCCAGCAGCCGCGGGGCCTCTGGAAACACCATATATTTT
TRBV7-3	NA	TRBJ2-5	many	CASSSAESGTQYF	TGTGCCAGCAGCTCGGCCGAGTCGGGGACCCAGTACTTC
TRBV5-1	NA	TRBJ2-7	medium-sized	CASSLSGGPGEQYF	TGCGCCAGCAGCTTGAGCGGAGGGCCTGGCGAGCAGTACTTC
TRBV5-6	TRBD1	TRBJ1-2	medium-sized	CASSGRTGTYYGYTF	TGTGCCAGCAGCGGGCGGACAGGGACCTACTATGGCTACACCTTC
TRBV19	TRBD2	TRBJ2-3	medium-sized	CASSTGTSGTDTQYF	TGTGCCAGTAGTACCGGGACTAGCGGCACAGATACGCAGTATTTT
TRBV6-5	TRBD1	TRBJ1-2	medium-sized	CASSYDRDLDGYTF	TGTGCCAGCAGTTACGACAGGGACCTTGATGGCTACACCTTC
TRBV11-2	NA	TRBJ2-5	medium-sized	CASSLDLGMETQYF	TGTGCCAGCAGCTTAGATCTGGGGATGGAGACCCAGTACTTC
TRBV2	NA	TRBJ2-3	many	CASQKTASTDTQYF	TGTGCCAGCCAAAAGACAGCCAGCACAGATACGCAGTATTTT
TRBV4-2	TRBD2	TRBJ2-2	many	CASSQGSGTSVTGELFF	TGTGCCAGCAGCCAAGGCTCCGGGACTAGCGTTACCGGGGAGCTGTTTTTT
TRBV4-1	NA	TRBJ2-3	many	CASSQENLEIADTQYF	TGCGCCAGCAGCCAAGAGAATTTAGAGATAGCAGATACGCAGTATTTT
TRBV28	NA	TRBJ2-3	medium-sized	CASTTGAFSTDTQYF	TGTGCCAGCACTACCGGGGCGTTTAGCACAGATACGCAGTATTTT